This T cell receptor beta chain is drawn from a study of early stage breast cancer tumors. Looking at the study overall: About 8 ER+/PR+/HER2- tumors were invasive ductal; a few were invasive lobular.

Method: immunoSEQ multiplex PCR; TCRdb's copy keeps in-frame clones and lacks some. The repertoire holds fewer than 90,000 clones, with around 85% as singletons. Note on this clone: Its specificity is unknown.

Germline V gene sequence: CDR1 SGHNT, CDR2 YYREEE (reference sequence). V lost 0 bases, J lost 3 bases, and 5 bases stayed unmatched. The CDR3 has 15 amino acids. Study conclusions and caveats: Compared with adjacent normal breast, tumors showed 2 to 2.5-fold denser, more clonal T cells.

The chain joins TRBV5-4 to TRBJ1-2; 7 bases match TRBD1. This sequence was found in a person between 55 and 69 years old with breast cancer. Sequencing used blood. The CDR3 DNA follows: TGTGCCAGCAGCTTGGGGGGGACAGCGGACTATGGCTACACCTTC. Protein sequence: CASSLGGTADYGYTF.